This record covers a single TCR beta chain. This clonotype was counted many times. Which antigen it targets is not known. Base qualities are not recorded, but no much larger clone differs from it by a single base. There are 13 amino acids in the CDR3, from cysteine to phenylalanine inclusive. The CDR3 DNA has 39 bases and is translated from base 1. CDR1 and CDR2 (SGHNT, YENEEA) derive from the germline V gene. The germline ends are 17 bases apart after V is trimmed by 10 bases and J by 7 bases. This was a case-control study nested in a cohort of healthcare workers in London, UK, who had nasopharyngeal swab PCR tests and blood samples taken every week. Healthcare workers were recruited between 23 and 31 March 2020, during the week of the UK lockdown, and were followed weekly for up to roughly 15 weeks. The data belong to a study of early T cells in non-severe SARS-CoV-2 infection (dated by TCRdb to about 2021). For the wider study: TCR sequencing used bulk RNA from unsorted whole blood, so alpha and beta chains could not be paired. The investigation overall reported the following: VDJdb matching was skewed toward anti-spike CD8 responses and likely underestimated virus-specific expansions by missing private and CD4 specificities.

Receptor libraries were prepared by 5' RACE. TCRdb lists the instrument as NextSeq 500. To correct for sequencing error and PCR bias, the TCR library protocol tagged individual cDNA molecules with unique molecular identifiers. Both TCR alpha and beta chains were sequenced, and tight co-correlation was observed between alpha and beta sequence abundances in each sample. In the authors' own workflow: Decombinator V4 was used to perform V gene, J gene and CDR3 annotation of TCR sequences. Expanded TCRs were defined as changing significantly between any two time points under a Poisson model with p below 0.0001. Abundances of TCRs were expressed as counts per million after normalisation to the total number of TCRs sequenced in each sample. MAIT TCRs were defined by TRAV1-2 paired with TRAJ12, TRAJ20 or TRAJ33, and iNKT TCRs by TRAV10 paired with TRAJ18. VDJdb, accessed on 1 November 2021, was searched for TCRs annotated for CMV, EBV and SARS-CoV-2, and TCRs annotated for more than one antigen were excluded. TCRdb trimmed the raw reads at Q25, called clones with MiXCR and kept productive beta chains. Records with the same CDR3 protein are collapsed into one entry carrying the most frequent genes and DNA. It is TCRdb's table, rather than the study itself, that gives the V and J calls and clone size. The sample table holds some 39,000 distinct CDR3 sequences, of which roughly 4% were seen once. Around 2.9% of the sample rests with the top ten.

The chain was built from TRBV11-3 and TRBJ2-1; TRBD2 is a possible D gene, resting on 6 matching bases. The specimen was whole blood. The receptor comes from an adult who was a healthcare worker with PCR-confirmed SARS-CoV-2 infection or an uninfected control (not recorded which). The nucleotide sequence is TGTGCCACCCGAGTGGAGGGCGCGAATGAGCAGTTCTTC. This is translated as CATRVEGANEQFF.